The 18 T cell receptor beta chains presented below share a single source sample, sequenced in a study of blood T cell repertoires in COVID-19. Sequencing was performed with immunoSEQ multiplex PCR; in TCRdb, only in-frame clones are kept and a portion is missing. This sample has around 330,000 clones; roughly 90% occur once, and the top ten carry roughly a tenth. Sequenced input: PBMCs or T cells enriched from blood (not recorded which). These receptors originate from a woman in her thirties or forties who had recovered from COVID-19.

The chain recombines TRBV5-4 with TRBJ2-1, with a possible D match to TRBD1 (6 bases). Between the trimmed V and J ends, which lost 3 bases and 0 bases, there was a span of 16 bases. The CDR3 has 17 residues. Germline V gene lookup returns CDR1 SGHNT and CDR2 YYREEE (reference sequence). The CDR3 protein is CASSSLQGQTSYNEQFF. CDR3 nucleotide sequence: TGTGCCAGCAGCTCGCTACAGGGTCAGACCTCCTACAATGAGCAGTTCTTC.

V usage is TRBV28 and J usage is TRBJ1-1; 8 bases are shared with TRBD1. CDR1 and CDR2 (germline): MDHEN, SYDVKM. The junction had 7 bases not matched to a gene; V was cut back by 4 bases and J by 0 bases. The CDR3 covers 16 residues. CDR3 nucleotides: TGTGCCAGCAGTTCCATGACAGGGGATATGAACACTGAAGCTTTCTTT. As protein: CASSSMTGDMNTEAFF. Variable domain in full (rest from reference TRBV28 and TRBJ1-1): DVKVTQSSRYLVKRTGEKVFLECVQDMDHENMFWYRQDPGLGLRLIYFSYDVKMKEKGDIPEGYSVSREKKERFSLILESASTNQTSMYLCASSSMTGDMNTEAFFGQGTRLTVV.

This sequence joins TRBV27 and TRBJ1-4, with a weak D call TRBD1 (5 bases). Germline V gene sequence: CDR1 MNHEY, CDR2 SMNVEV (reference sequence). The CDR3 contains 14 residues. V was pared by 2 bases and J by 11 bases, with 15 bases between. The DNA of the CDR3 is TGTGCCAGCAGTTTACTCCACGGGGAGGGGAAACTGTTTTTT. This encodes CASSLLHGEGKLFF.

This chain connects TRBV7-2 to TRBJ1-5; TRBD1 might be the D (5 bases). With 5 bases removed from V and 0 bases from J, the gap between germline ends came to 20 bases. Germline CDR1 and CDR2: SGHTA and FQGNSA. The CDR3 is 18 residues long. The CDR3 loop reads CASSPLILTENSNQPQHF. The CDR3 bases are TGTGCCAGCAGCCCACTCATTTTGACAGAGAATAGCAATCAGCCCCAGCATTTT.

This chain links TRBV16 with TRBJ1-1, with 9 bases lining up with TRBD1. Germline V gene sequence: CDR1 KGHSY, CDR2 FQNENV. The V segment lost 3 bases and the J segment 1 base; nucleotides outside the gene matches: 3. The CDR3 is made up of 15 amino acids. CDR3 nucleotide sequence: TGTGCCAGCAGCCAGCGGACAGGGGAGAACACTGAAGCTTTCTTT. Its translation: CASSQRTGENTEAFF.

This chain connects TRBV11-3 to TRBJ2-7; 9 nucleotides align to TRBD2. Germline-derived CDR1 and CDR2 are SGHNT and YENEEA. V shed 1 base and J 2 bases; nucleotides not matched to a gene: 15. The CDR3 sequence is 19 residues long. In DNA, the CDR3 is TGTGCCAGCAGCTTAGGACTTGCCTATGGGGTAGCGGGGGCCTACGAGCAGTACTTC. Protein sequence: CASSLGLAYGVAGAYEQYF.

This rearrangement joins TRBV6-5 to TRBJ1-2; D perhaps matches TRBD1 (6 bases). Trimming cost V 6 bases and J 8 bases, with 13 bases left between them. This CDR3 contains 12 residues. Germline CDR1 MNHEY, CDR2 SVGAGI. The CDR3 DNA follows: TGTGCCAGCAGGGCACAGGGAGAAGGCTACACCTTC. It is translated as CASRAQGEGYTF.

This rearrangement joins TRBV19 to TRBJ1-1; D gene unclear. Germline CDR1 LNHDA, CDR2 SQIVND (reference sequence). The CDR3 length is 15 residues. With 5 bases removed from V and 1 base from J, the gap between germline ends came to 14 bases. The DNA for the CDR3 is TGTGCCAGTAGTTCCCCCGGCCACAGGAACACTGAAGCTTTCTTT. It codes for CASSSPGHRNTEAFF.

The chain has TRBV2 and TRBJ1-5; D is unresolved. The CDR3 runs 13 residues. Germline assignment: CDR1 SNHLY and CDR2 FYNNEI. Deletions cut 7 bases from V and 4 bases from J, with 11 bases between. The CDR3 DNA reads as TGTGCCAGCAAGCCCAATGTTAATCAGCCCCAGCATTTT. It codes for CASKPNVNQPQHF.

This chain uses TRBV25-1 with TRBJ2-7; the match to TRBD1 covers 10 bases. Germline CDR1 reads MGHDK; CDR2 reads SYGVNS. J was trimmed by 0 bases and V by 7 bases; bases with no gene match: 3. This CDR3 is built from 14 residues. For the CDR3, the DNA is TGTGCCAGCACCCGGACAGGGGGCTCCTACGAGCAGTACTTC. Translating it yields CASTRTGGSYEQYF.

The chain joins TRBV27 to TRBJ1-2, with 9 nucleotides matching TRBD1. V shed 6 bases and J 5 bases; nucleotides not matched to a gene: 7. This CDR3 has 14 residues. The germline V gene encodes CDR1 MNHEY and CDR2 SMNVEV (reference sequence). CDR3 amino acids: CASRGDREVYGYTF. The CDR3 DNA reads as TGTGCCAGCAGGGGGGACAGGGAGGTTTATGGCTACACCTTC.

CDR3 loop: CAMGQSSGNTIYF. The CDR3 region has the DNA TGTGCCATGGGACAGAGCTCTGGAAACACCATATATTTT. V is TRBV10-3 and J is TRBJ1-3; 7 nucleotides line up with TRBD1. Germline V lookup: CDR1 ENHRY, CDR2 SYGVKD. The CDR3 covers 13 residues. Trimming removed 9 bases from V and 0 bases from J; junction bases left unmatched: 2.

J is TRBJ1-2 and V is TRBV19; TRBD1 matches at 10 bases. Germline CDR1 and CDR2: LNHDA and SQIVND (reference sequence). The CDR3 extends over 14 amino acids. V shed 7 bases and J 1 base; nucleotides not matched to a gene: 3. This chain's CDR3 is CASTGTGVNYGYTF. The CDR3, as DNA: TGTGCCAGTACCGGGACAGGGGTTAACTATGGCTACACCTTC.

The chain has TRBV19 and TRBJ2-7, with 12 bases identical to TRBD2. With 8 bases clipped from V and 5 bases from J, the junction kept 4 bases outside the gene matches. The CDR3 extends over 13 amino acids. Germline CDR1 LNHDA, CDR2 SQIVND (reference sequence). CDR3 residues: CASSSGRAHEQYF. CDR3 in DNA: TGTGCCAGTTCTAGCGGGAGGGCTCACGAGCAGTACTTC.

The genes are TRBV7-9 and TRBJ1-1; possible D gene TRBD1, 6 bases. The V end was cut by 8 bases, the J end by 4 bases, with 17 bases between. This CDR3 is 14 amino acids long. CDR1 and CDR2 (germline): SEHNR, FQNEAQ (reference sequence). In nucleotides, the CDR3 is TGTGCCAGCCGATCCCGAGGGGGTGGCACTGAAGCTTTCTTT. Translated, it gives CASRSRGGGTEAFF.

Only a few counts were recorded for this clone. This sequence joins TRBV3-1 (or the pseudogene TRBV3-2) and TRBJ2-5; a weak D match, TRBD2 (6 bases). The CDR3 length is 14 residues. V lost 4 bases and J lost 2, with 11 bases in between. Germline V gene lookup returns CDR1 LGHDT and CDR2 YNNKEL (reference sequence). The CDR3: CASSRLRGQETQYF. CDR3 DNA: TGTGCCAGCAGCCGCCTGCGGGGACAAGAGACCCAGTACTTC.

The chain combines TRBV28 with TRBJ1-5, with a weak D call TRBD1 (5 bases). Trimming left V 6 bases short and J 6 bases short, with 15 bases between. The germline CDR1 and CDR2 sequences are MDHEN and SYDVKM. The CDR3 spans 14 residues. CDR3 region: CASRLAGQGQPQHF. DNA of the CDR3: TGTGCCAGCAGGTTGGCAGGGCAGGGTCAGCCCCAGCATTTT.

This chain uses TRBV28 with TRBJ1-6; D uncertain. Deletions cut 2 bases from V and 0 bases from J, with 5 bases between. CDR3 length: 15 residues. Germline V lookup: CDR1 MDHEN, CDR2 SYDVKM. The CDR3 DNA sequence: TGTGCCAGCAGTTTAGGGAGCTCCTATAATTCACCCCTCCACTTT. Protein: CASSLGSSYNSPLHF.